The clone carrying this TCR beta chain was seen only a few times. This sample stems from a study of blood T cell repertoires in COVID-19. Study background: Samples came from the United States, Italy and Spain, spanning acute and convalescent COVID-19. T cells, B-cell-depleted T cells, or PBMCs provided the cDNA or gDNA that served as material.

The authors' processing: Researchers report that nucleated cell counts were estimated from reference gene primer amplification. Repertoires were generated with immunoSEQ multiplex PCR, while TCRdb's copy carries only in-frame clones and drops some. Clone size and the V and J calls come from that table; the DNA yielded D and trimming. The sample gives about 80,000 clones, roughly 89% of which show up once; approximately 4% is in the top ten. Germline V CDR1 and CDR2: LNHDA, SQIVND (reference sequence). Deletions cut 4 bases from V and 5 bases from J, with 11 bases between. CDR3 length equals 13 residues.

Sequencing input: peripheral blood. The sequence came from an elderly woman with active or convalescent COVID-19. The chain employs TRBV19 and TRBJ1-1; D is possibly TRBD1 (6 bases). The CDR3 loop is CASSNRAETEAFF. The CDR3 DNA sequence: TGTGCCAGTAGTAACAGGGCGGAGACTGAAGCTTTCTTT.